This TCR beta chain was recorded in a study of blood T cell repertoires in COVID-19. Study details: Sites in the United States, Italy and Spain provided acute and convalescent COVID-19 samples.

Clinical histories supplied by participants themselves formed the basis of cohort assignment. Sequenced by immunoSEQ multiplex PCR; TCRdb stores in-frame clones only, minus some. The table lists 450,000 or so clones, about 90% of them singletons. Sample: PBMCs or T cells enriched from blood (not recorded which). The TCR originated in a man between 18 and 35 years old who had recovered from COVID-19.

The chain's CDR3 is CSVEWRGTDTQYF. CDR3 coding DNA: TGCAGCGTCGAGTGGCGGGGGACAGATACGCAGTATTTT. The chain uses TRBV29-1 and TRBJ2-3; 7 bases line up with TRBD2. The CDR3 contains 13 residues. Germline CDR1 is SQVTM and CDR2 is ANQGSEA. J lost 3 bases, V lost 6 bases, and 6 bases had no gene match.